This record concerns one T cell receptor beta chain sequence. This record comes from a study of T cell changes during pregnancy in multiple sclerosis. This CDR3 is 15 amino acids long. Germline CDR1 and CDR2: SNHLY and FYNNEI. V lost 5 bases and J lost 7; bases outside the gene matches: 7. The protocol was immunoSEQ multiplex PCR, while the TCRdb copy is restricted to in-frame clones and leaves out a portion. This sample has under 110,000 clones, with approximately 90% found just once. V is TRBV2 and J is TRBJ2-1; TRBD2 aligns across 11 bases. The sequencing here drew on peripheral blood, taken after pregnancy. The sequence was collected from a female donor with multiple sclerosis, enrolled in a pregnancy study. For the CDR3, the DNA is TGTGCCAGCAGTAACCCGGGACTAGCGGATAATGAGCAGTTCTTC. Translation: CASSNPGLADNEQFF. Full variable domain (rest looked up from reference TRBV2 and TRBJ2-1): EPEVTQTPSHQVTQMGQEVILRCVPISNHLYFYWYRQILGQKVEFLVSFYNNEISEKSEIFDDQFSVERPDGSNFTLKIRSTKLEDSAMYFCASSNPGLADNEQFFGPGTRLTVL.